The sample holds one count of the clone carrying this TCR beta chain. This entry comes from a study of blood T cell repertoires in COVID-19. Turning to the study itself: COVID-19 samples from acute and convalescent phases originated in the United States, Italy and Spain. Nucleic acid was either cDNA or gDNA, and it came from T cells, B-cell-depleted T cells, or PBMCs.

Authors' processing steps: Estimation of nucleated cell counts was performed using reference gene primer amplification. TCRdb's table, derived via immunoSEQ multiplex PCR, lists solely in-frame clones and lacks some. V, J and clone size are those of that table, while D and trimming were read from the DNA. Of over 100,000 clones in the sample, more than 80% are singletons; the top ten hold around 4.2%. This CDR3 contains 14 residues. Between the trimmed V and J ends, which lost 1 base and 2 bases, there was a span of 6 bases. Germline-derived CDR1 and CDR2 are SEHNR and FQNEAQ (reference sequence). Sequenced input: peripheral blood. The sequence was collected from a man aged 35 to 55 with acute or convalescent COVID-19. The chain links TRBV7-9 to TRBJ1-3, with no clear D. In nucleotides, the CDR3 is TGTGCCAGCAGCTTAGGCCAGGCTGGAAACACCATATATTTT. This gives the protein CASSLGQAGNTIYF.